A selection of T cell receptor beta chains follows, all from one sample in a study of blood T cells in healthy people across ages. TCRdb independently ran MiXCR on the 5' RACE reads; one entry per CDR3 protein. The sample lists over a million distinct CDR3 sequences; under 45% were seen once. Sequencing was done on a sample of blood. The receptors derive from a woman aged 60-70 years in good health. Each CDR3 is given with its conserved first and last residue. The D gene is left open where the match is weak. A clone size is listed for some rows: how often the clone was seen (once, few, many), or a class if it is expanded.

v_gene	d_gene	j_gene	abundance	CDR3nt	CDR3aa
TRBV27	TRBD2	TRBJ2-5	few	TGTGCCAGCAGTTCCCTTTGGCCTAGCGGAGGGGCCCAAGAGACCCAGTACTTC	CASSSLWPSGGAQETQYF
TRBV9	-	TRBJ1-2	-	TGTGCCAGCAGCGCCCCTCCCGGGACTCAGGCGGGCTACACCTTC	CASSAPPGTQAGYTF
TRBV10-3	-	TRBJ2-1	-	TGTGCCATCACCGGGACGGCAGCCTACAATGAGCAGTTCTTC	CAITGTAAYNEQFF
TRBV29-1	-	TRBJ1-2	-	TGCAGCGTTGAAGGATCGCAGGGGAGAAACTATGGCTACACCTTC	CSVEGSQGRNYGYTF
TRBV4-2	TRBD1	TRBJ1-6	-	TGTGCCAGCAGCCAAGAAGGGGGCTACTCCTATAATTCACCCCTCCACTTT	CASSQEGGYSYNSPLHF
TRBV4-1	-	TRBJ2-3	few	TGCGCCAGCAGCCAAGCCAAGCTTACCCCGGATACGCAGTATTTT	CASSQAKLTPDTQYF
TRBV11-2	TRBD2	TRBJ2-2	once	TGTGCCAGCAGTACCGGGACTAGCTACACCGGGGAGCTGTTTTTT	CASSTGTSYTGELFF
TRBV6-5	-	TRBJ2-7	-	TGTGCCAGCAGTCCGGACGAGCAGTACTTC	CASSPDEQYF
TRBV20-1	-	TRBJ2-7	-	TGCAGTGCTAGAGATTTTGGGAGCGAGGCTCCAACCTACGAGCAGTACTTC	CSARDFGSEAPTYEQYF
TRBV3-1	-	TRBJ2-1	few	TGTGCCAGCAGCCAAGATTTGAGATACAATGAGCAGTTCTTC	CASSQDLRYNEQFF
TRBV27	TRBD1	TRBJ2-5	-	TGTGCCAGCAGTCCAACAAGGGAACAGGGGCAAGAGACCCAGTACTTC	CASSPTREQGQETQYF
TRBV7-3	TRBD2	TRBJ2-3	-	TGTGCCAGCAGCTTCTCGGGGACTAACACAGATACGCAGTATTTT	CASSFSGTNTDTQYF
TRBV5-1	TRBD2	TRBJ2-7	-	TGCGCCAGCAGCTTGAGTGGTAGCGGGAACCAAGCCTGCGAGCAGTACTTC	CASSLSGSGNQACEQYF
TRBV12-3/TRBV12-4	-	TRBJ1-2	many	TGTGCCAGCAGTCTCGGGACATCAAACTATGGCTACACCTTC	CASSLGTSNYGYTF
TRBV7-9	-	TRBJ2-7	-	TGTGCCAGCAGCTTAAAAGCCGCCGGGTTCTACGAGCAGTACTTC	CASSLKAAGFYEQYF
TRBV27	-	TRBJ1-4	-	TGTGCCAGCAGGCGGACACCGAATGAAGAACTGTTTTTT	CASRRTPNEELFF
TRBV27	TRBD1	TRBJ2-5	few	TGTGCCAGCAGAGGGGACAGGGGGCGTCAGGGGACCCAGTACTTC	CASRGDRGRQGTQYF
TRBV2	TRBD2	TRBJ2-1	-	TGTGCCAGTAGTGGAAGGGGCGGGAGGGCCGATTACAATGAGCAGTTCTTC	CASSGRGGRADYNEQFF
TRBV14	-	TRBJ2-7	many	TGTGCCAGCAGCCAAGATGTCGGGGTCGCCTACGAGCAGTACTTC	CASSQDVGVAYEQYF
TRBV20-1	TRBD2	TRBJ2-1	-	TGCAGTGCTAGCTGGAGGGCCGGGACTAGCTCCTACAATGAGCAGTTCTTC	CSASWRAGTSSYNEQFF
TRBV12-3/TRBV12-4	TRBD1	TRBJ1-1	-	TGTGCCAGCAGTAGACAGGGTGAAGCTTTCTTT	CASSRQGEAFF
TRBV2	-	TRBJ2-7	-	TGTGCCAGCAGTGGGGTGCAGGGGCAGTACGAGCAGTACTTC	CASSGVQGQYEQYF
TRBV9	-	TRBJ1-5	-	TGTGCCAGCAGCGTAGACAGGGACTATCAGCCCCAGCATTTT	CASSVDRDYQPQHF
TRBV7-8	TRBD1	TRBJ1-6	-	TGTGCCAGCAGCAGAACCGGGACAGGGGGTAGCTCCTATAATTCACCCCTCCACTTT	CASSRTGTGGSSYNSPLHF
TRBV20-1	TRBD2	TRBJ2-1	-	TGCAGTGCTAGAGTGTTGGATGGACTAGCTAGTTACAATGAGCAGTTCTTC	CSARVLDGLASYNEQFF
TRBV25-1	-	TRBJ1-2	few	TGTGCCAGCAGTTCCAACAGGATTAACTATGGCTACACCTTC	CASSSNRINYGYTF
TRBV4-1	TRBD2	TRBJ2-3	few	TGTGCCAGCAGCCAGGGGACTAGAACAGATACGCAGTATTTT	CASSQGTRTDTQYF
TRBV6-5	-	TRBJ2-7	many	TGTGCCAGCAGTCGCACTACTACGGGGGATCTATACGAGCAGTACTTC	CASSRTTTGDLYEQYF
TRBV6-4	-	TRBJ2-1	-	TGTGCCAGCAGTCAGACCACAATTCCGGGACCTCAGTTCTTC	CASSQTTIPGPQFF
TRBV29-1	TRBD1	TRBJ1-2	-	TGCAGCGTCCCGGACAGGAGTAACTATGGCTACACCTTC	CSVPDRSNYGYTF
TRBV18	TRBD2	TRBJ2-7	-	TGTGCCAGCTCACAAGTGCGGGAGGTCAGGGGCGAGCAGTACTTC	CASSQVREVRGEQYF
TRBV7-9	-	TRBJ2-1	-	TGTGCCAGCAGCTTAAGGGGCAGTATTTCTAATGAGCAGTTCTTC	CASSLRGSISNEQFF
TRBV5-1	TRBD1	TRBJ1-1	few	TGCGCCAGCAGCAGCCGGACAGGGGACACTGAAGCTTTCTTT	CASSSRTGDTEAFF
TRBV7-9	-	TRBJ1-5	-	TGTGCCAGCAGCTTAGAGCTGGGGGACACGGTCTTCCAGCCCCAGCATTTT	CASSLELGDTVFQPQHF
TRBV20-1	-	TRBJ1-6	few	TGCAGTGCGGCAGGGGAGTCGTATAATTCACCCCCCCACTTT	CSAAGESYNSPPHF
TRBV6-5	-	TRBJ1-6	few	TGTGCCAGCAGTTACCGGGGTCGGGATTCACCCCTCCACTTT	CASSYRGRDSPLHF
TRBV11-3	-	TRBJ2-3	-	TGTGCCAGCAGCTTTGGGCAGGGAGTTGAAGATACGCAGTATTTT	CASSFGQGVEDTQYF
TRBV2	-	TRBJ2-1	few	TGTGCCAGCAGTGAGGTTGAGCAGTTCTTC	CASSEVEQFF
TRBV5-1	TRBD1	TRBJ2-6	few	TGCGCCAGCAGCCTGACCCGGGGACAGGGGAGCTCTGGGGCCAACGTCCTGACTTTC	CASSLTRGQGSSGANVLTF
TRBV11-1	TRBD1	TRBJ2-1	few	TGTGCCAGCAGTCACGCCCCTCGGGACAGGGTCCGTCGGGGGGACAGGAATGAGCAGTTCTTC	CASSHAPRDRVRRGDRNEQFF
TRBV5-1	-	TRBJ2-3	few	TGCGCCAGCAGCTTGCAGGGAGGCAAGCGGGCAGATACGCAGTATTTT	CASSLQGGKRADTQYF
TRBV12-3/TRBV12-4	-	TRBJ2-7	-	TGTGCCAGCAGCACAGGTACGACCTCCTACGAGCAGTACTTC	CASSTGTTSYEQYF
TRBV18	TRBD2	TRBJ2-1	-	TGTGCCAGCTCACCGATGACTAGCGGGAGGGCCTTCTACAATGAGCAGTTCTTC	CASSPMTSGRAFYNEQFF
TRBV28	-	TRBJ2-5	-	TGTGCCAGCAGTTTGCAGGTCGGGGACCAAGAGACCCAGTACTTC	CASSLQVGDQETQYF
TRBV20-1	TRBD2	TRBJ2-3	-	TGCAGTGCTTACCCGGGACTAGCGGGAGGAACCTCAGATACGCAGTATTTT	CSAYPGLAGGTSDTQYF
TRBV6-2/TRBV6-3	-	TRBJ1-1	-	TGTGCCAGCAGTTACGCACTCCTAGCTTTCTTT	CASSYALLAFF
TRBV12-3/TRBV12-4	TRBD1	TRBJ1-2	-	TGTGCTAGCAGTTTAGCGCGCGACAGGGATTACTATGGCTACACCTTC	CASSLARDRDYYGYTF
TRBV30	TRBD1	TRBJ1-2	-	TGTGCCTGGAGGGTGAAGGGGGCGCCTGGCTACACCTTC	CAWRVKGAPGYTF
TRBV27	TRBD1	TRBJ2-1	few	TGTGCCAGCAGTCCCGGACAGGGAAATTACAATGAGCAGTTCTTC	CASSPGQGNYNEQFF
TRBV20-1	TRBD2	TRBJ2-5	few	TGCAGTGCTAGAGATCTAGCGGGAGGGCGACAGACCCAGTACTTC	CSARDLAGGRQTQYF